A selection of T cell receptor beta chains follows, all from one sample in a study of shared clonotypes between healthy human individuals. The data were produced by immunoSEQ multiplex PCR, yet TCRdb's version contains in-frame clones alone and is incomplete. Among over a million clones listed, around 82% were seen once. Sequencing was performed on memory CD4+ T cells from PBMCs. The receptor set was obtained from a man younger than 35 in good health. Some clones in this sample may be carry-over from other donors' samples. CDR3s include the opening cysteine and the closing phenylalanine or tryptophan. Fields, in order: CDR3 length, J gene, clone size, D gene, V gene, CDR3 DNA, CDR3 protein. The D gene is left open where the match is weak. Where a row states a size, it is once, few, many or the class of an expanded clone; other rows omit it.

cdr3_length: 14; j_call: TRBJ2-1; clone_size: -; d_call: -; v_call: TRBV5-1; cdr3_nt: TGCGCCAGCAGCTTAGGACCCCTAGGGGATGAGCAGTTCTTC; cdr3_aa: CASSLGPLGDEQFF
cdr3_length: 13; j_call: TRBJ2-7; clone_size: -; d_call: -; v_call: TRBV15; cdr3_nt: TGTGCCACCAGAGGACAGCCCCGATACGAGCAGTACTTC; cdr3_aa: CATRGQPRYEQYF
cdr3_length: 12; j_call: TRBJ2-5; clone_size: -; d_call: -; v_call: TRBV29-1; cdr3_nt: TGCAGCGTTTTACCTCGGGAGGAGACCCAGTACTTC; cdr3_aa: CSVLPREETQYF
cdr3_length: 15; j_call: TRBJ1-1; clone_size: -; d_call: -; v_call: TRBV28; cdr3_nt: TGTGCCAGCAACCCCTATAGGGCCCCCGTCACTGAAGCTTTCTTT; cdr3_aa: CASNPYRAPVTEAFF
cdr3_length: 13; j_call: TRBJ1-1; clone_size: -; d_call: -; v_call: TRBV15; cdr3_nt: TGTGCCACCAGCAGAGATATGGACACTGAAGCTTTCTTT; cdr3_aa: CATSRDMDTEAFF
cdr3_length: 13; j_call: TRBJ1-2; clone_size: -; d_call: -; v_call: TRBV25-1; cdr3_nt: TGTGCCAGCAGTCCCCAGGGGTACTATGGCTACACCTTC; cdr3_aa: CASSPQGYYGYTF
cdr3_length: 14; j_call: TRBJ1-3; clone_size: -; d_call: -; v_call: TRBV5-1; cdr3_nt: TGCGCCAGCAGCTTGGGAGGCCCTGGAAACACCATATATTTT; cdr3_aa: CASSLGGPGNTIYF
cdr3_length: 14; j_call: TRBJ1-1; clone_size: -; d_call: -; v_call: TRBV28; cdr3_nt: TGTGCCAGCAGTTTAGATGGGCCGAACACTGAAGCTTTCTTT; cdr3_aa: CASSLDGPNTEAFF
cdr3_length: 18; j_call: TRBJ2-1; clone_size: -; d_call: TRBD2; v_call: TRBV27; cdr3_nt: TGTGCCAGCAGTCCGATCTTGGAGGCTAGCGGCACCTACAATGAGCAGTTCTTC; cdr3_aa: CASSPILEASGTYNEQFF
cdr3_length: 17; j_call: TRBJ1-1; clone_size: -; d_call: TRBD1; v_call: TRBV6-1; cdr3_nt: TGTGCCAGCAGTGGGAAACCTAACAGGGGAATGAACACTGAAGCTTTCTTT; cdr3_aa: CASSGKPNRGMNTEAFF
cdr3_length: 14; j_call: TRBJ2-1; clone_size: -; d_call: TRBD1; v_call: TRBV5-6; cdr3_nt: TGTGCCAGCAGGACGACAGGGTTAAACAATGAGCAGTTCTTC; cdr3_aa: CASRTTGLNNEQFF
cdr3_length: 16; j_call: TRBJ2-5; clone_size: -; d_call: TRBD2; v_call: TRBV15; cdr3_nt: TGTGCCACCAGCAGAGTAGGGCCTAGCGGAGGGGAGACCCAGTACTTC; cdr3_aa: CATSRVGPSGGETQYF
cdr3_length: 13; j_call: TRBJ2-5; clone_size: few; d_call: -; v_call: TRBV7-2; cdr3_nt: TGTGCCAGCAGCACAAGCCATGCGGAGACCCAGTACTTC; cdr3_aa: CASSTSHAETQYF
cdr3_length: 14; j_call: TRBJ2-2; clone_size: -; d_call: -; v_call: TRBV10-3; cdr3_nt: TGTGCCATCGGTGGGAGCGGGAACACCGGGGAGCTGTTTTTT; cdr3_aa: CAIGGSGNTGELFF
cdr3_length: 15; j_call: TRBJ1-1; clone_size: -; d_call: -; v_call: TRBV2; cdr3_nt: TGTGCCAGCAGTTTTATGGGGGTTGTGGGTCCTGAAGCTTTCTTT; cdr3_aa: CASSFMGVVGPEAFF
cdr3_length: 13; j_call: TRBJ1-1; clone_size: -; d_call: -; v_call: TRBV6-1; cdr3_nt: TGTGCCAGCAGTGATCGGATGAACACTGAAGCTTTCTTT; cdr3_aa: CASSDRMNTEAFF
cdr3_length: 16; j_call: TRBJ2-5; clone_size: -; d_call: TRBD2; v_call: TRBV5-4; cdr3_nt: TGTGCCAGCAGCTTAAAGGCTAGCGGGGCGCGGGAGACCCAGTACTTC; cdr3_aa: CASSLKASGARETQYF
cdr3_length: 12; j_call: TRBJ1-1; clone_size: -; d_call: TRBD1; v_call: TRBV5-8; cdr3_nt: TGTGCCAGCAACAGGGGGGAGCCTGAAGCTTTCTTT; cdr3_aa: CASNRGEPEAFF
cdr3_length: 14; j_call: TRBJ1-2; clone_size: -; d_call: TRBD1; v_call: TRBV2; cdr3_nt: TGTGCCAGCAAATCGCACGGGACAGGGGATGGCTACACCTTC; cdr3_aa: CASKSHGTGDGYTF
cdr3_length: 17; j_call: TRBJ2-1; clone_size: -; d_call: TRBD2; v_call: TRBV18; cdr3_nt: TGTGCCAGCTCACCTAGGCCCGGGACTAGCGGATACAATGAGCAGTTCTTC; cdr3_aa: CASSPRPGTSGYNEQFF
cdr3_length: 14; j_call: TRBJ1-1; clone_size: -; d_call: TRBD1; v_call: TRBV10-3; cdr3_nt: TGTGCCATCAGTGATGACAGGGGCAACACTGAAGCTTTCTTT; cdr3_aa: CAISDDRGNTEAFF
cdr3_length: 13; j_call: TRBJ2-7; clone_size: -; d_call: -; v_call: TRBV7-3; cdr3_nt: TGTGCCAGCAGCTCCAGCCCAGCCTACGAGCAGTACTTC; cdr3_aa: CASSSSPAYEQYF
cdr3_length: 13; j_call: TRBJ2-3; clone_size: few; d_call: -; v_call: TRBV11-1; cdr3_nt: TGTGCCAGCAGCCAAGCCTCCCCAGATACGCAGTATTTT; cdr3_aa: CASSQASPDTQYF
cdr3_length: 12; j_call: TRBJ2-7; clone_size: -; d_call: TRBD1; v_call: TRBV5-1; cdr3_nt: TGCGCCAGCAGACGGGACAGTTACGAGCAGTACTTC; cdr3_aa: CASRRDSYEQYF
cdr3_length: 16; j_call: TRBJ2-2; clone_size: -; d_call: -; v_call: TRBV7-3; cdr3_nt: TGTGCCAGCAGCCCTCAGTCCCCAGGGAACACCGGGGAGCTGTTTTTT; cdr3_aa: CASSPQSPGNTGELFF
cdr3_length: 12; j_call: TRBJ2-3; clone_size: -; d_call: -; v_call: TRBV7-9; cdr3_nt: TGTGCCAGCAGCTCAAGTCGGGACAAGAAGTATTTT; cdr3_aa: CASSSSRDKKYF
cdr3_length: 16; j_call: TRBJ2-1; clone_size: -; d_call: -; v_call: TRBV5-7; cdr3_nt: TGTGCCAGCAGCTCCGGAGGGGCATCCTCCTACAATGAGCAGTTCTTC; cdr3_aa: CASSSGGASSYNEQFF
cdr3_length: 14; j_call: TRBJ2-3; clone_size: -; d_call: -; v_call: TRBV5-1; cdr3_nt: TGCGCCAGCACCCCCGCTACGAGCACAGATACGCAGTATTTT; cdr3_aa: CASTPATSTDTQYF
cdr3_length: 10; j_call: TRBJ1-1; clone_size: -; d_call: -; v_call: TRBV30; cdr3_nt: TGTGCCTGGAGGGAGACTGAAGCTTTCTTT; cdr3_aa: CAWRETEAFF
cdr3_length: 12; j_call: TRBJ1-1; clone_size: -; d_call: TRBD1; v_call: TRBV29-1; cdr3_nt: TGCAGCGTTGCCGGGACAGCCACTGAAGCTTTCTTT; cdr3_aa: CSVAGTATEAFF
cdr3_length: 15; j_call: TRBJ1-2; clone_size: -; d_call: TRBD1; v_call: TRBV29-1; cdr3_nt: TGCAGCGCTCAGGGGGGACAGGGACCTCGTGTGGGCGGCACCTTC; cdr3_aa: CSAQGGQGPRVGGTF
cdr3_length: 16; j_call: TRBJ2-5; clone_size: -; d_call: -; v_call: TRBV4-1; cdr3_nt: TGCGCCAGCAGTCCGCTCATTTGGGGGGTACAAGAGACCCAGTACTTC; cdr3_aa: CASSPLIWGVQETQYF